This T cell receptor beta chain was documented in a study of blood T cell repertoires in COVID-19 (dated by TCRdb to the early 2020s). For context, the study as a whole: Samples covering the acute and convalescent phases of COVID-19 were provided by collaborators in the United States, Italy and Spain. Deeply sampled blood TCRbeta repertoires from subjects exposed to, actively infected with, or recovered from COVID-19 were included in the dataset. The material from the prospective study consisted of cDNA or gDNA derived from T cells, B-cell-depleted T cells, or PBMCs. Samples came from the ongoing ImmuneRACE study (first 160 participants) plus 1,254 subjects from 6 global collaborators. A freely available public database, intended as a resource for researchers studying the immune response to SARS-CoV-2, is where the repertoires were released. Nearly every sample came with metadata listing a de-identified subject ID, COVID-19 status, age in years and sex. Where available, HLA class I and class II types were taken from metadata supplied by the sample provider and were not determined by assay-based typing.

Broader findings and caveats from the paper: How much clinical and demographic metadata was included differed by source and by participant, and the metadata was provided uncurated.

Concerning this clone: There is no known antigen for this receptor. Per-base qualities were not stored, and no clone one base away is much larger.

TCRbeta CDR3 regions were amplified from genomic DNA by means of the immunoSEQ Assay, a bias-controlled multiplex PCR. On the study's bioinformatics: The number of nucleated cells in each sample was estimated from the amplification of reference gene primers within the assay. To quantify the absolute abundance of each unique TCRbeta CDR3 rearrangement, sequence reads were collapsed and filtered. For each sample, productive Simpson clonality was calculated by taking the square root of Simpson's diversity index across productive rearrangements. TCRdb retrieved this table from immuneACCESS and kept in-frame rearrangements only. Not all clones are present; in checked studies, unresolved V genes account for under half, and no reason is known for the remainder. V and J calls and clone size follow that table, whereas D and trimming were derived from the DNA. For this sample the table gives under 200,000 clones, of which around 86% were detected only once. The top ten hold about 8.2% of the sample.

The CDR3 numbers 14 residues from cysteine through phenylalanine. CDR3 DNA only is kept here, 42 bases in frame from base 1. The V and J ends are trimmed by 2 bases and 2 bases, leaving 7 bases between them. For CDR1 and CDR2, the germline V gene lists SGHAT and FQNNGV. Each collaborating institution followed its own protocols to collect whole blood in K2EDTA tubes. For TCRbeta analysis, collaborator samples were shipped as frozen whole blood, as isolated PBMCs, or as DNA extracted from either sample type. The clonotype comes from a man between 60 and 75 years old with acute or convalescent COVID-19. Sequences were obtained from peripheral blood. This chain is built from TRBV11-2 and TRBJ1-3; the D gene is unclear. The CDR3 region has the sequence CASSLPGTGNTIYF. At the DNA level, the sequence is TGTGCCAGCAGCTTACCGGGGACTGGAAACACCATATATTTT.